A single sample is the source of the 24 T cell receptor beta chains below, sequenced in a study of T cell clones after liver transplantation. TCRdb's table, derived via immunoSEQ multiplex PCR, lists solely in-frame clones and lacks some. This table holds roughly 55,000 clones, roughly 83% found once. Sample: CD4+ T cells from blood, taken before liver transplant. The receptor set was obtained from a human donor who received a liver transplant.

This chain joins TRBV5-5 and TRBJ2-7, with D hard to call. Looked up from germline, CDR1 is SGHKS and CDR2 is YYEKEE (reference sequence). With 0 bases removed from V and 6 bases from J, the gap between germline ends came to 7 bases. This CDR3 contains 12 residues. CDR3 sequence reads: CASSLEGLEQYF. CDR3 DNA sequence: TGTGCCAGCAGCTTGGAGGGTCTCGAGCAGTACTTC.

CDR3 bases: TGTGCCAGCAGCTTAATGGGCAGCCTGAATAATCAGCCCCAGCATTTT. Its protein is CASSLMGSLNNQPQHF. This chain joins TRBV7-2 and TRBJ1-5; D is unresolved. CDR1 is SGHTA and CDR2 is FQGNSA in the germline V gene. The CDR3 has 16 residues. Trimming removed 2 bases at V and 4 bases at J, with 15 bases between.

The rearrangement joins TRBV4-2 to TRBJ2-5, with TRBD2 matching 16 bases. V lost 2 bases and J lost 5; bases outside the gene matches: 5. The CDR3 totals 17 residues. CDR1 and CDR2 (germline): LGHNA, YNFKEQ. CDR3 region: CASSQFGTSGGAETQYF. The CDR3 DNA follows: TGTGCCAGCAGCCAATTCGGGACTAGCGGGGGGGCCGAGACCCAGTACTTC.

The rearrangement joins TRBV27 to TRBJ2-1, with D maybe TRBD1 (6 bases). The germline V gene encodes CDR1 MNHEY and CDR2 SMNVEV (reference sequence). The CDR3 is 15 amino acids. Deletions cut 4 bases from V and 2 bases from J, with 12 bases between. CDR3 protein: CASSYYRVPYNEQFF. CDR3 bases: TGTGCCAGCAGTTACTACAGGGTACCCTACAATGAGCAGTTCTTC.

CDR3 DNA: TGTGCCAGCAGTGATAGGGGGTCTAGGGGGAACTATGGCTACACCTTC. It yields the protein CASSDRGSRGNYGYTF. The J gene is TRBJ1-2, the V gene TRBV6-1, with D possibly TRBD1 on 6 matching bases. Looked up from germline, CDR1 is MNHNS and CDR2 is SASEGT. This CDR3 spans 16 amino acids. Trimming removed 3 bases from V and 2 bases from J, with 16 bases in between.

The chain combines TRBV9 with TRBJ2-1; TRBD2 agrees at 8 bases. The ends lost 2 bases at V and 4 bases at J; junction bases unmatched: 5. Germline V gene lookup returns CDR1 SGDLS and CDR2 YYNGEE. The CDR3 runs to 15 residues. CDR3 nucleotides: TGTGCCAGCAGCGTTCGGGAGGGCTCATACAATGAGCAGTTCTTC. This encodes CASSVREGSYNEQFF.

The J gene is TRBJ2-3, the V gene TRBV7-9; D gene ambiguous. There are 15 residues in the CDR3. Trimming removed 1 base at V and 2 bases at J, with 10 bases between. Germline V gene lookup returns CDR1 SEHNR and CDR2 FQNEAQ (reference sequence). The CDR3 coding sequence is TGTGCCAGCAGCTTAGACCCCCTACCCACAGATACGCAGTATTTT. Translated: CASSLDPLPTDTQYF.

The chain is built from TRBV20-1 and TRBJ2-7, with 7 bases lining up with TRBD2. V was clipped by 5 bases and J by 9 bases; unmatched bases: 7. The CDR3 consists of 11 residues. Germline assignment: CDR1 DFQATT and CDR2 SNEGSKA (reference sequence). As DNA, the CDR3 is TGCAGTGCTGGTGGGTCGGGGGGGCAGTACTTC. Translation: CSAGGSGGQYF.

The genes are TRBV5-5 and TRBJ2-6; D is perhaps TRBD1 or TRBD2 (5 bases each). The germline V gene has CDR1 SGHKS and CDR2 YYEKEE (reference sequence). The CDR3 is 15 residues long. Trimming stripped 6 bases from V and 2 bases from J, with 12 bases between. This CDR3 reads CASTRRGAGANVLTF. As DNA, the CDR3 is TGTGCCAGCACCCGGAGAGGGGCTGGGGCCAACGTCCTGACTTTC.

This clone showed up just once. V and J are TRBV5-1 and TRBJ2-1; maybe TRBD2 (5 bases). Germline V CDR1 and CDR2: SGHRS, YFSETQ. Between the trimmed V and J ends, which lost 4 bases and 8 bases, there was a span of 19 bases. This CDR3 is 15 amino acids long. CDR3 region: CASSVGNGGFDEQFF. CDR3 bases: TGCGCCAGCAGCGTAGGTAATGGAGGTTTTGATGAGCAGTTCTTC.

CDR3 residues: CASSGPMETQYF. The CDR3 DNA is TGTGCCAGTAGCGGTCCGATGGAGACCCAGTACTTC. The J gene is TRBJ2-5, the V gene TRBV19; the D is unclear. CDR1 and CDR2 (germline): LNHDA, SQIVND (reference sequence). Trimming cost V 6 bases and J 5 bases, with 10 bases left between them. CDR3 length: 12 residues. The entire variable domain, with the rest obtained from reference TRBV19 and TRBJ2-5, is as follows: DGGITQSPKYLFRKEGQNVTLSCEQNLNHDAMYWYRQDPGQGLRLIYYSQIVNDFQKGDIAEGYSVSREKKESFPLTVTSAQKNPTAFYLCASSGPMETQYFGPGTRLLVL.

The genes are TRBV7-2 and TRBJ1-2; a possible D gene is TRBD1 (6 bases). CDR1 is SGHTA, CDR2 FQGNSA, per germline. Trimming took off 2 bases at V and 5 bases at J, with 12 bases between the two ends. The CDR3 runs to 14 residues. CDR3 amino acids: CASSLLTGIYGYTF. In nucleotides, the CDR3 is TGTGCCAGCAGCTTATTGACAGGCATATATGGCTACACCTTC.

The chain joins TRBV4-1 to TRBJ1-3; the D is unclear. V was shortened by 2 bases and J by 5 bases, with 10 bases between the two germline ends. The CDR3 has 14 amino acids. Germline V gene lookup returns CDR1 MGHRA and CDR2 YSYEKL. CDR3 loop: CASSQRLPRNTIYF. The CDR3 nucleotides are TGCGCCAGCAGCCAAAGACTCCCCCGAAACACCATATATTTT.

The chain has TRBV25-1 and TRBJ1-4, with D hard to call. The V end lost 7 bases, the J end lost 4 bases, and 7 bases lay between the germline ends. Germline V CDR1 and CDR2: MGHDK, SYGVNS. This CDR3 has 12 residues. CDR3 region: CASTSFNEKLFF. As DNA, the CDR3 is TGTGCCAGCACCAGCTTTAATGAAAAACTGTTTTTT.

The CDR3 DNA sequence: TGTGCCAGCGAACTGGGGATGAGGAATGAGCAGTTCTTC. Protein: CASELGMRNEQFF. This chain links TRBV2 with TRBJ2-1; D uncertain. Germline lookup yields CDR1 SNHLY and CDR2 FYNNEI. Trimming took off 8 bases at V and 7 bases at J, with 15 bases between the two ends. The CDR3 has 13 residues.

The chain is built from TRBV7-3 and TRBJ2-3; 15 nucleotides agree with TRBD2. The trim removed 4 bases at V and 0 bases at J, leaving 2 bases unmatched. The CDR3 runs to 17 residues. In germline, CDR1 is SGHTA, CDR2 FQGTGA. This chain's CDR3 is CASSWTSGRASTDTQYF. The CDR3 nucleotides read TGTGCCAGCAGCTGGACTAGCGGGAGGGCTAGCACAGATACGCAGTATTTT.

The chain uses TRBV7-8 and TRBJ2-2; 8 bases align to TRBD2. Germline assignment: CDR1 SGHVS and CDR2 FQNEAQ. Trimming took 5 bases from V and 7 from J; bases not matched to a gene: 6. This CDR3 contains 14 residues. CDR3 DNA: TGTGCCAGCAGCCCGGGACTAGTAATCGGGGAGCTGTTTTTT. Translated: CASSPGLVIGELFF.

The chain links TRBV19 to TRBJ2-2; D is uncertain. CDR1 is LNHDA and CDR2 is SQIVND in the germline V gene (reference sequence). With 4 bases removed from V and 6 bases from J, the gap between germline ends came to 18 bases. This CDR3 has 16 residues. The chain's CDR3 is CASSTRPFSPAGELFF. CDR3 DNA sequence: TGTGCCAGTAGTACCCGCCCTTTTTCCCCGGCCGGGGAGCTGTTTTTT.

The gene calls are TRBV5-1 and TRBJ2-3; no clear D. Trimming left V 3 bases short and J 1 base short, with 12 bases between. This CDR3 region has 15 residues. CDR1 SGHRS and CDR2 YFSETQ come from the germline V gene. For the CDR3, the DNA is TGCGCCAGCAGCTCCAGTGGCCACCGCACAGATACGCAGTATTTT. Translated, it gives CASSSSGHRTDTQYF. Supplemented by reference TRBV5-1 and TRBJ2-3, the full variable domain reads KAGVTQTPRYLIKTRGQQVTLSCSPISGHRSVSWYQQTPGQGLQFLFEYFSETQRNKGNFPGRFSGRQFSNSRSEMNVSTLELGDSALYLCASSSSGHRTDTQYFGPGTRLTVL.

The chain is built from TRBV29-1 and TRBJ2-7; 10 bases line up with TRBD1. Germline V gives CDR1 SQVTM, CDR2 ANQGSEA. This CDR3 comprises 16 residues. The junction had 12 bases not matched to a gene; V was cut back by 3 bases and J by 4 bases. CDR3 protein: CSVEGAGQGGRYEQYF. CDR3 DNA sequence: TGCAGCGTTGAGGGTGCCGGACAGGGGGGTCGGTACGAGCAGTACTTC.

The CDR3 DNA follows: TGTGCCAGCCTGGGGGGAACGGACCTTAACTATGGCTACACCTTC. Its translation: CASLGGTDLNYGYTF. The chain recombines TRBV6-5 with TRBJ1-2, with D perhaps TRBD1 (5 bases). Trimming removed 8 bases at V and 1 base at J, with 17 bases between. The CDR3 covers 15 residues. From germline, CDR1 is MNHEY and CDR2 SVGAGI.

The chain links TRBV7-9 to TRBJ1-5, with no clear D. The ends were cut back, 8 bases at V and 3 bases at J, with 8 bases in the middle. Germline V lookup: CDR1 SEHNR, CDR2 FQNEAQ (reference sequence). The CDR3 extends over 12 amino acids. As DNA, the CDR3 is TGTGCCAGCCAAGGAGACAATCAGCCCCAGCATTTT. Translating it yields CASQGDNQPQHF.

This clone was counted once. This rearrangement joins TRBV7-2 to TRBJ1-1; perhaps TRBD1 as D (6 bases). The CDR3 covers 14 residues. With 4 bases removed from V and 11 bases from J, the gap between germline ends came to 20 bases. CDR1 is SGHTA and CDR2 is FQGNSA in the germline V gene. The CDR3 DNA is TGTGCCAGCAGCTACAACCGGGGGCGGGGAGAGGCTTTCTTT. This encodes CASSYNRGRGEAFF.

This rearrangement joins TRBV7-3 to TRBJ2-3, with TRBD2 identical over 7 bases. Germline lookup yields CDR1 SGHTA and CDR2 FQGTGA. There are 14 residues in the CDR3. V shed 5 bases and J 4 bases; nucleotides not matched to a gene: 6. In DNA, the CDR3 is TGTGCCAGCAGCCCGGGGGGTTGGCCAGATACGCAGTATTTT. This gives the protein CASSPGGWPDTQYF. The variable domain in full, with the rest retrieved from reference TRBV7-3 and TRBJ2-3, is GAGVSQTPSNKVTEKGKYVELRCDPISGHTALYWYRQSLGQGPEFLIYFQGTGAADDSGLPNDRFFAVRPEGSVSTLKIQRTERGDSAVYLCASSPGGWPDTQYFGPGTRLTVL.